Sequencing of this T cell receptor (beta chain) was carried out in a study of T cell changes during pregnancy in multiple sclerosis. Produced via immunoSEQ multiplex PCR; TCRdb's table is partial and in-frame only. The sample lists roughly 63,000 clones, 90% seen once, with about 2% in the top ten. Trimming stripped 8 bases from V and 2 bases from J, with 13 bases between. The CDR3 contains 14 residues. CDR1 MNHEY and CDR2 SVGAGI come from the germline V gene. This sample comprised peripheral blood, obtained in the second trimester of pregnancy. The rearrangement links TRBV6-5 to TRBJ2-1; D perhaps matches TRBD1 (5 bases). The TCR sequence derives from a female donor in good health, enrolled as a control in a pregnancy study. In nucleotides, the CDR3 is TGTGCCAGCGGGTACCAGGGCCCCTACAATGAGCAGTTCTTC. Translation: CASGYQGPYNEQFF.